A selection of T cell receptor beta chains follows, all from one sample in a study of monozygotic twins with inflammatory bowel disease. Each CDR3 protein gets one entry in TCRdb, which reprocessed the 5' RACE reads and gives no DNA. This sample contains about 300,000 distinct CDR3 sequences. The sequenced material came from blood. Every receptor here comes from a human donor with ulcerative colitis or Crohn's disease, or a healthy co-twin of an affected twin (not recorded which). Each CDR3 is given with its conserved first and last residue.

v_call: TRBV5-1
j_call: TRBJ2-5
cdr3_aa: CASSFLKTSGRNPRETQYF

v_call: TRBV4-2
j_call: TRBJ2-3
cdr3_aa: CASSQGGTSGSTDTQYF

v_call: TRBV6-1
j_call: TRBJ2-5
cdr3_aa: CASSEPGGYETQYF

v_call: TRBV3-1
j_call: TRBJ2-1
cdr3_aa: CASSQDRDSYNEQFF

v_call: TRBV7-2
j_call: TRBJ1-4
cdr3_aa: CASSRSIGATNEKLFF

v_call: TRBV5-1
j_call: TRBJ1-4
cdr3_aa: CASSPLAGGTTNEKLFF

v_call: TRBV11-2
j_call: TRBJ2-1
cdr3_aa: CASSLGFSSGSIRYNEQFF

v_call: TRBV19
j_call: TRBJ1-5
cdr3_aa: CASSTGFRRSNQPQHF

v_call: TRBV6-6
j_call: TRBJ2-3
cdr3_aa: CASRPRVRTDTQYF

v_call: TRBV15
j_call: TRBJ2-5
cdr3_aa: CATSRDRRGRETQYF

v_call: TRBV7-9
j_call: TRBJ1-4
cdr3_aa: CASSFVTGTGREKLFF

v_call: TRBV4-1
j_call: TRBJ2-7
cdr3_aa: CASSQGTSGSSQYF

v_call: TRBV18
j_call: TRBJ2-1
cdr3_aa: CASSSGGSSYNEQFF

v_call: TRBV19
j_call: TRBJ1-5
cdr3_aa: CASSRTRGNQPQHF

v_call: TRBV4-3
j_call: TRBJ1-1
cdr3_aa: CASSQEANTEAFF

v_call: TRBV30
j_call: TRBJ2-7
cdr3_aa: CAWSVPGRASYEQYF

v_call: TRBV18
j_call: TRBJ2-5
cdr3_aa: CASSPRISGGPGETQYF

v_call: TRBV7-2
j_call: TRBJ1-2
cdr3_aa: CASSGQTNYGYTF

v_call: TRBV30
j_call: TRBJ1-1
cdr3_aa: CAWIPRQTGKIEAFF

v_call: TRBV6-6
j_call: TRBJ2-2
cdr3_aa: CASSYRGAGELFF

v_call: TRBV2
j_call: TRBJ1-5
cdr3_aa: CASSEGRQGNQPQHF

v_call: TRBV4-3
j_call: TRBJ2-2
cdr3_aa: CASSQEIGELFF

v_call: TRBV7-2
j_call: TRBJ2-7
cdr3_aa: CASSFKAQAAYEQYF

v_call: TRBV5-1
j_call: TRBJ2-1
cdr3_aa: CASSSGLAGESAHEQFF

v_call: TRBV4-3
j_call: TRBJ2-3
cdr3_aa: CASSQGLQRNTDTQYF

v_call: TRBV4-3
j_call: TRBJ1-4
cdr3_aa: CASSFSGEKLFF

v_call: TRBV27
j_call: TRBJ1-6
cdr3_aa: CASSFKGQGNSPLHF

v_call: TRBV7-9
j_call: TRBJ1-5
cdr3_aa: CASSQDNQPQHF

v_call: TRBV29-1
j_call: TRBJ2-7
cdr3_aa: CSAGVGPGEQYF

v_call: TRBV5-4
j_call: TRBJ1-1
cdr3_aa: CASSLGTGRYTEAFF

v_call: TRBV5-4
j_call: TRBJ2-1
cdr3_aa: CASSDQLAGQQFF

v_call: TRBV12-3/TRBV12-4
j_call: TRBJ2-7
cdr3_aa: CASTRTGESYEQYF

v_call: TRBV24-1
j_call: TRBJ2-3
cdr3_aa: CATSDRGLVRPDTQYF

v_call: TRBV6-5
j_call: TRBJ1-2
cdr3_aa: CASSYGTGRRGYTF

v_call: TRBV6-2/TRBV6-3
j_call: TRBJ1-4
cdr3_aa: CASTDQGRTPYNEKLFF

v_call: TRBV24-1
j_call: TRBJ2-3
cdr3_aa: CATSDSDREDTQYF

v_call: TRBV12-3/TRBV12-4
j_call: TRBJ1-4
cdr3_aa: CASSLFGEVKKLFF

v_call: TRBV19
j_call: TRBJ1-1
cdr3_aa: CASSSPGQAFGEGITEAFF

v_call: TRBV5-1
j_call: TRBJ2-7
cdr3_aa: CASSHAGRGEQYF

v_call: TRBV10-3
j_call: TRBJ2-7
cdr3_aa: CAISVAGFDEQYF

v_call: TRBV5-1
j_call: TRBJ2-5
cdr3_aa: CASSSPGQGEPQYF